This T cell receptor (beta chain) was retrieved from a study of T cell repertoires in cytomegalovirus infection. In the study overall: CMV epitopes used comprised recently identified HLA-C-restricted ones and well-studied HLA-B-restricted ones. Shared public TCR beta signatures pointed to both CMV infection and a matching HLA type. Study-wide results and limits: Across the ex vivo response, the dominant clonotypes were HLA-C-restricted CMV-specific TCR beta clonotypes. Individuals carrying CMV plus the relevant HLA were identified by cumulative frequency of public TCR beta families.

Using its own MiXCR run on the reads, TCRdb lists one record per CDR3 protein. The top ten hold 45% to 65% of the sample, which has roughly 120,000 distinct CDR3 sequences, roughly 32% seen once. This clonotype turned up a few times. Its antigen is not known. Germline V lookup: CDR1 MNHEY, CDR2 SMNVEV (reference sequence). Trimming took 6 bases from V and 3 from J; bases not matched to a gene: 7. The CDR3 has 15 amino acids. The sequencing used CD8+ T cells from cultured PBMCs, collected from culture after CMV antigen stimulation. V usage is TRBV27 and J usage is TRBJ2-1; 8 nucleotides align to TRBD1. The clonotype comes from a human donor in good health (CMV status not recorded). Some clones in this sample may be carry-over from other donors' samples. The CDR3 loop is CASSLVDRDYNEQFF. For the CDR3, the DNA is TGTGCCAGCAGCCTTGTGGACAGGGACTACAATGAGCAGTTCTTC.